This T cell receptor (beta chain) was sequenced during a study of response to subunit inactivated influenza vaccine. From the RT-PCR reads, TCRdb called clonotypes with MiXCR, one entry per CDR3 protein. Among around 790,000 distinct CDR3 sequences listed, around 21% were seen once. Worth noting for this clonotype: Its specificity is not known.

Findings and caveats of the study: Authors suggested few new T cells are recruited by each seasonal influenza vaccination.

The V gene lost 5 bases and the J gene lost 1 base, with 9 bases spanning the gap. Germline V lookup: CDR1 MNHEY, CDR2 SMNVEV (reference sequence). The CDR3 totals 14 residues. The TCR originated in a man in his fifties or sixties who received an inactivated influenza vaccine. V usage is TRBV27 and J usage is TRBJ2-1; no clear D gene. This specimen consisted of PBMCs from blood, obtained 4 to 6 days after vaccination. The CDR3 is CASSQKGSYNEQFF. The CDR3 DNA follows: TGTGCCAGCAGTCAAAAAGGATCCTACAATGAGCAGTTCTTC.